One T cell receptor beta chain is described in this entry. The antigen remains undetermined. The trim removed 5 bases at V and 2 bases at J, leaving 8 bases unmatched. Germline V gene data show CDR1 as MNHNS and CDR2 as SASEGT. This CDR3 has 15 residues. 60 Vbeta and 13 Jbeta primers were used in PCR. Under the authors' procedure: Roughly 11 million shared chains were among around 80 million unique TCR beta chains counted in a later analysis. Profiling relied on immunoSEQ multiplex PCR, and the TCRdb table lists in-frame clones only, not all of them. From that table come the V and J calls and clone size; the DNA was used to work out D and trimming. There are approximately 150,000 clones in the sample; roughly 78% occur only once, and 2.1% lies in the top ten. While unrecorded immune exposures were likely, the donors were nominally healthy when sampled. The sample is drawn from a study of cytomegalovirus exposure and HLA in healthy donors.

Whole-study results and caveats: Researchers counted roughly 150 TCR beta chains as cytomegalovirus-associated.

This TCR came from a middle-aged man in good health and CMV-seronegative. Specimen: PBMCs. The gene calls are TRBV6-1 and TRBJ2-5, with 7 bases lining up with TRBD1. The DNA of the CDR3 is TGTGCCAGCAGTAAAACAGGGGAGACTCAAGAGACCCAGTACTTC. Translation gives CASSKTGETQETQYF.